This is a list of T cell receptor beta chains from one sample in a study of post-analysis software for immune sequencing data. MiXCR, applied by TCRdb to the PCR reads, yields one record per CDR3 protein. Of 740,000 or so distinct CDR3 sequences in the sample, roughly 50% were seen once. Sequenced: blood. These receptors were taken from a girl aged 5-17 years with multiple sclerosis. Each CDR3 is given with its conserved first and last residue. A D gene is named only where the DNA matches it firmly. Clone size, where shown, is once, few, many, or a class for clones that have expanded.

>few|TRBJ2-1|TRBV27|NA
CASSRPPSEFF
TGTGCCAGCAGCAGACCCCCTAGCGAGTTCTTC
>few|TRBJ1-4|TRBV5-6|TRBD1
CASSRDRTTNEKLFF
TGTGCCAGCAGCCGGGACAGAACAACTAATGAAAAACTGTTTTTT
>few|TRBJ2-7|TRBV9|TRBD1
CASSPRTGFNEQYF
TGTGCCAGCAGCCCACGGACAGGGTTCAACGAGCAGTACTTC
>NA|TRBJ2-3|TRBV5-1|TRBD1
CASSLRGQGAPPDTQYF
TGCGCCAGCAGCTTGAGGGGACAGGGGGCGCCCCCAGATACGCAGTATTTT
>once|TRBJ1-2|TRBV7-3|TRBD1
CASSSGTGGYTF
TGTGCCAGCAGCTCTGGGACAGGCGGCTACACCTTC
>NA|TRBJ2-3|TRBV15|NA
CATSRDPRDTQYF
TGTGCCACCAGCAGAGATCCCAGGGACACGCAGTATTTT
>few|TRBJ2-7|TRBV6-6|NA
CASSYSRGGNEQYF
TGTGCCAGCAGTTACTCCCGAGGGGGAAACGAGCAGTACTTC
>NA|TRBJ2-7|TRBV6-4|NA
CASSDSKRRSASIYEQYF
TGTGCCAGCAGTGACAGTAAAAGGAGGTCGGCCTCCATCTACGAGCAGTACTTC
>NA|TRBJ2-7|TRBV29-1|NA
CSVDLSTDTRYF
TGCAGCGTCGATTTAAGCACAGATACCCGGTACTTC
>few|TRBJ1-1|TRBV4-1|TRBD1
CASSQTGTGGTEAFF
TGCGCCAGCAGCCAAACCGGGACAGGGGGCACTGAAGCTTTCTTT
>NA|TRBJ2-1|TRBV27|TRBD1
CASSLSQGASNNEQFF
TGTGCCAGCAGTTTATCACAGGGGGCTTCTAACAATGAGCAGTTCTTC
>NA|TRBJ2-1|TRBV4-1|TRBD2
CASSQHEAGGLNEQFF
TGCGCCAGCAGCCAGCACGAAGCGGGGGGGCTGAACGAGCAGTTCTTC
>NA|TRBJ2-7|TRBV2|TRBD1
CASSVPGQDLAYEQYF
TGTGCCAGCAGTGTACCGGGACAGGACCTCGCCTACGAGCAGTACTTC
>few|TRBJ2-4|TRBV3-1|TRBD1
CASSQTGARDIQYF
TGTGCCAGCAGTCAGACAGGGGCGAGAGACATTCAGTACTTC
>few|TRBJ2-4|TRBV9|TRBD1
CASSPPQGNIQYF
TGTGCCAGCAGCCCCCCACAGGGGAACATTCAGTACTTC
>NA|TRBJ2-2|TRBV5-1|NA
CASSLVSGVGTGELFF
TGCGCCAGCAGCTTGGTGTCGGGAGTCGGCACCGGGGAGCTGTTTTTT
>NA|TRBJ2-1|TRBV7-7|TRBD2
CASSFQLAGVMEQFF
TGTGCCAGCAGCTTCCAACTAGCGGGGGTTATGGAGCAGTTCTTC
>NA|TRBJ2-7|TRBV29-1|NA
CSVGWNLEGEQYF
TGCAGCGTTGGGTGGAACCTCGAGGGCGAGCAGTACTTC
>once|TRBJ2-3|TRBV5-1|NA
CASSLALVRATDTQYF
TGCGCCAGCAGCTTGGCGCTAGTTCGGGCTACAGATACGCAGTATTTT
>NA|TRBJ2-5|TRBV6-5|NA
CASSYSPGHKRETQYF
TGTGCCAGCAGTTACTCGCCGGGCCACAAGCGGGAGACCCAGTACTTC
>NA|TRBJ2-7|TRBV2|TRBD2
CASSEREGFYEQYF
TGTGCCAGCAGCGAGCGGGAGGGCTTCTACGAGCAGTACTTC
>few|TRBJ2-7|TRBV6-5|NA
CASSYSSGIHNVHEQYF
TGTGCCAGCAGTTACTCTTCAGGGATCCACAACGTCCACGAGCAGTACTTC
>NA|TRBJ2-3|TRBV3-1|TRBD2
CASNQGLRGGTDTQYF
TGTGCCAGCAACCAGGGGTTGCGGGGGGGCACAGATACGCAGTATTTT
>NA|TRBJ2-1|TRBV27|NA
CASSDLSYNEQFF
TGTGCCAGCAGTGACCTTTCCTACAATGAGCAGTTCTTC
>few|TRBJ2-7|TRBV12-3/TRBV12-4|NA
CASSPSGNFYEQYF
TGTGCCAGCAGTCCTTCCGGGAACTTCTACGAGCAGTACTTC
>NA|TRBJ2-1|TRBV6-1|NA
CASSEDDGTYNEQFF
TGTGCCAGCAGTGAAGACGATGGGACCTACAATGAGCAGTTCTTC
>few|TRBJ1-1|TRBV4-2|NA
CASSHVLGYTEAFF
TGTGCCAGCAGCCACGTTCTAGGGTACACTGAAGCTTTCTTT
>once|TRBJ1-2|TRBV5-1|TRBD1
CASSWETGGSYYGYTF
TGCGCCAGCAGCTGGGAGACAGGGGGCTCTTACTATGGCTACACCTTC
>NA|TRBJ2-2|TRBV7-8|NA
CASRGMPGELFF
TGTGCCAGCAGGGGGATGCCCGGGGAGCTGTTTTTT
>NA|TRBJ2-3|TRBV4-2|TRBD2
CANSQEPGLVSADTQYF
TGTGCCAACAGCCAAGAACCGGGACTAGTAAGCGCAGATACGCAGTATTTT
>NA|TRBJ1-2|TRBV28|NA
CASRGSIYGYTF
TGTGCCAGCAGGGGGTCCATCTATGGCTACACCTTC
>NA|TRBJ2-5|TRBV20-1|NA
CSARWGAAKETQYF
TGCAGTGCTAGGTGGGGGGCAGCAAAGGAGACCCAGTACTTC
>many|TRBJ2-7|TRBV5-1|NA
CASSSDRYEQYF
TGTGCCAGCAGCAGCGACAGGTACGAGCAGTACTTC
>NA|TRBJ2-5|TRBV20-1|NA
CSAPRVLYSADYQETQYF
TGCAGTGCTCCCAGAGTCTTGTACAGCGCTGATTACCAAGAGACCCAGTACTTC
>NA|TRBJ1-1|TRBV29-1|NA
CSVEPNTEAFF
TGCAGCGTTGAACCCAACACTGAAGCTTTCTTT
>once|TRBJ1-4|TRBV20-1|NA
CSAPQGRGEKLFF
TGCAGTGCTCCGCAGGGTAGGGGTGAAAAACTGTTTTTT
>NA|TRBJ2-7|TRBV27|NA
CASSPYTNSIRVEQYF
TGTGCCAGCAGCCCTTATACCAACAGCATCCGGGTCGAGCAGTACTTC
>NA|TRBJ2-1|TRBV2|NA
CASSEARTVSYNEQFF
TGTGCCAGCAGTGAAGCGAGGACAGTGTCCTACAATGAGCAGTTCTTC
>NA|TRBJ1-2|TRBV15|NA
CATSSPPGTVGYGYTF
TGTGCCACCAGCAGCCCTCCGGGGACCGTCGGCTATGGCTACACCTTC
>NA|TRBJ2-3|TRBV29-1|TRBD2
CSGRGSTWGGYTDTQYF
TGCAGCGGTCGGGGCAGTACCTGGGGAGGGTATACAGATACGCAGTATTTT
>NA|TRBJ1-6|TRBV29-1|NA
CSAQTNIVGSPLHF
TGCAGCGCCCAGACCAACATTGTCGGCTCACCCCTCCACTTT
>NA|TRBJ2-1|TRBV20-1|TRBD2
CSASKAGARRFGEQFF
TGCAGTGCTAGTAAAGCGGGAGCTCGTAGATTCGGTGAGCAGTTCTTC
>NA|TRBJ2-3|TRBV11-2|TRBD2
CASSSSGRVPDTQYF
TGTGCCAGCAGCTCTAGCGGGAGAGTACCAGATACGCAGTATTTT
>NA|TRBJ2-3|TRBV6-6|NA
CASSYSQGGTDTQYF
TGTGCCAGCAGTTACTCGCAGGGCGGTACAGATACGCAGTATTTT
>NA|TRBJ2-1|TRBV5-1|NA
CASSLSPGASYNEQFF
TGCGCCAGCAGCTTGTCTCCGGGAGCCTCCTACAATGAGCAGTTCTTC
>NA|TRBJ2-5|TRBV14|NA
CASSPKIGETQYF
TGTGCCAGCAGCCCAAAGATAGGAGAGACCCAGTACTTC
>NA|TRBJ2-5|TRBV20-1|TRBD2
CSARLGTSGGTQETQYF
TGCAGTGCTAGACTGGGGACTAGCGGGGGAACACAAGAGACCCAGTACTTC
>NA|TRBJ2-7|TRBV2|TRBD1
CASRQDRPTYEQYF
TGTGCCAGCAGACAGGACAGGCCGACCTACGAGCAGTACTTC
>many|TRBJ2-1|TRBV10-3|TRBD2
CAISASGLVAEQFF
TGTGCCATCAGTGCGTCGGGACTAGTAGCTGAGCAGTTCTTC
>NA|TRBJ2-7|TRBV5-1|TRBD1
CASSLGTGAVNEQYF
TGCGCCAGCAGCTTGGGGACAGGGGCCGTCAACGAGCAGTACTTC
>NA|TRBJ2-7|TRBV20-1|TRBD2
CSAAGTSGGTYEQYF
TGCAGTGCCGCCGGGACTAGCGGGGGGACCTACGAGCAGTACTTC
>NA|TRBJ1-1|TRBV6-5|NA
CASIHKVFGETEAFF
TGTGCCAGCATCCATAAAGTATTCGGGGAAACTGAAGCTTTCTTT
>NA|TRBJ1-6|TRBV18|TRBD1
CASSPLDRVNSPLHF
TGTGCCAGCTCACCACTGGACAGGGTGAATTCACCCCTCCACTTT
>few|TRBJ2-5|TRBV7-3|TRBD2
CASSTGGGEETQYF
TGTGCCAGCAGCACCGGGGGGGGAGAAGAGACCCAGTACTTC
>once|TRBJ2-1|TRBV29-1|NA
CSVRRPREQFF
TGCAGCGTTCGTAGACCTCGGGAGCAGTTCTTC
>NA|TRBJ2-5|TRBV27|TRBD2
CASSFWGGQETQYF
TGTGCCAGCAGTTTTTGGGGGGGGCAAGAGACCCAGTACTTC
>NA|TRBJ2-7|TRBV6-2/TRBV6-3|NA
CASSLDSTGPREQYF
TGTGCCAGCAGTCTCGACTCGACGGGCCCAAGGGAGCAGTACTTC
>NA|TRBJ2-7|TRBV28|TRBD1
CASNPPTGAPYEQYF
TGTGCCAGCAACCCCCCCACAGGGGCCCCCTACGAGCAGTACTTC
>NA|TRBJ1-5|TRBV3-1|NA
CASSQGAGANNQPQHF
TGTGCCAGCAGCCAAGGGGCGGGGGCCAACAATCAGCCCCAGCATTTT
>NA|TRBJ1-1|TRBV28|TRBD1
CASSPPAGQVNTEAFF
TGTGCCAGCAGTCCCCCCGCGGGACAGGTGAACACTGAAGCTTTCTTT